This T cell receptor (beta chain) was identified in a study of cytomegalovirus exposure and HLA in healthy donors. General observations from the study: Altogether, 160 or so TCR beta chains were recorded as cytomegalovirus-associated.

As for this clone: Its target is not known.

There are 15 residues in the CDR3. Germline lookup yields CDR1 SEHNR and CDR2 FQNEAQ (reference sequence). V shed 2 bases and J 8 bases; nucleotides not matched to a gene: 4. The primer mix had 60 Vbeta and 13 Jbeta primers. The repertoire was sequenced with immunoSEQ multiplex PCR; TCRdb's copy has only in-frame clones and lacks some. This table has about 100,000 clones, around 82% appearing once. This sequence was found in a woman between 45 and 65 years old in good health and CMV-seropositive. The gene calls are TRBV7-9 and TRBJ2-1; 12 positions agree with TRBD1. The material sequenced was PBMCs. This CDR3 reads CASSLLGTGGDEQFF. The DNA of the CDR3 is TGTGCCAGCAGCTTATTGGGGACAGGGGGCGATGAGCAGTTCTTC. The full variable domain, rest sourced from reference TRBV7-9 and TRBJ2-1, is DTGVSQNPRHKITKRGQNVTFRCDPISEHNRLYWYRQTLGQGPEFLTYFQNEAQLEKSRLLSDRFSAERPKGSFSTLEIQRTEQGDSAMYLCASSLLGTGGDEQFFGPGTRLTVL.